This T cell receptor beta chain was sequenced for a study of T cell changes during pregnancy in multiple sclerosis. The length of the CDR3 is 15 residues. V lost 0 bases, J lost 6 bases, and 12 bases lay in between. CDR1 and CDR2 from the germline V gene are SGDLS and YYNGEE. Sequencing used immunoSEQ multiplex PCR; TCRdb keeps in-frame clones, though not all of them. The sample consists of about 80,000 clones, approximately 94% of them appearing once. The TCR sequence derives from a female donor with multiple sclerosis, enrolled in a pregnancy study. The sample was peripheral blood, taken in the third trimester of pregnancy. V gene TRBV9 combines with J gene TRBJ2-2; D is possibly TRBD1 (6 bases). The CDR3 nucleotides read TGTGCCAGCAGCGTAGTCACTGGGGGCCCCGGGGAGCTGTTTTTT. It codes for CASSVVTGGPGELFF.